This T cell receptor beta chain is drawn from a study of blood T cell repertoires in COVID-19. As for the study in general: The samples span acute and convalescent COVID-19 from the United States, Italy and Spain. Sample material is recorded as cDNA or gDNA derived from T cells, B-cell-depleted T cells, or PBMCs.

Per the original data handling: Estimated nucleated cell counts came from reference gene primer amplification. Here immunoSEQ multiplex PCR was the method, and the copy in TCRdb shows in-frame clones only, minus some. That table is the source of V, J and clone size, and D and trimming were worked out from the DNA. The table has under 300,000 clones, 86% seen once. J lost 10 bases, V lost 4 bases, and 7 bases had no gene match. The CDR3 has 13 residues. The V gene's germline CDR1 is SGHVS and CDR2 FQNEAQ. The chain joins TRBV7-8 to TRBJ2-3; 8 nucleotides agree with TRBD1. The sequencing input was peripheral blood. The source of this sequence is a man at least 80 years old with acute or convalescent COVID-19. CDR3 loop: CASSSGGAGAQYF. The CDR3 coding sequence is TGTGCCAGCAGCTCAGGGGGCGCGGGCGCGCAGTATTTT.